This TCR beta chain was profiled in a study of radiotherapy plus CTLA-4 blockade in lung cancer. Turning to this clone: Its antigen is currently unknown.

Only in-frame clones appear in the TCRdb table, and some are missing; sequencing was by immunoSEQ multiplex PCR. The sample gives over 85,000 clones, 65% to 80% of which show up once; around 2.7% is in the top ten. Study observations and caveats: It was early blood T cell clone dynamics, with interferon-beta, that reportedly best predicted response.

Sequenced here: peripheral blood, sampled from a patient treated with radiotherapy plus ipilimumab. The receptor comes from a human donor with non-small cell lung cancer who had a partial response to radiotherapy plus ipilimumab. Some clones in this sample may be carry-over from other donors' samples.

CDR3 protein: CASSGSGESQETQYF. DNA for the CDR3: TGTGCCAGCAGTGGTAGCGGGGAATCGCAAGAGACCCAGTACTTC. The chain uses TRBV2 and TRBJ2-5, with TRBD2 identical over 8 bases. From germline, CDR1 is SNHLY and CDR2 FYNNEI. The length of the CDR3 is 15 residues. Trimming removed 4 bases from V and 2 bases from J; junction bases left unmatched: 6.